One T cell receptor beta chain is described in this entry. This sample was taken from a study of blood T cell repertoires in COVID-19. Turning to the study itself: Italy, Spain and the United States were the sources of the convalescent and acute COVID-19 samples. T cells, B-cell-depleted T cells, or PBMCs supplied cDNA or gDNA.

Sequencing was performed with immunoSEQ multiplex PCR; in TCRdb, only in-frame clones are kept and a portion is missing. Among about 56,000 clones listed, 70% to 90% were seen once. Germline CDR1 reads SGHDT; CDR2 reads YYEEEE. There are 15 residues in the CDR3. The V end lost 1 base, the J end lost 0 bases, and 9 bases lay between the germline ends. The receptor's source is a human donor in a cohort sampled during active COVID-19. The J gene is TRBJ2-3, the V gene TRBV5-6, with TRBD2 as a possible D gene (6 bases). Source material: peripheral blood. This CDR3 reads CASSLLGTSTDTQYF. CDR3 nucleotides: TGTGCCAGCAGCTTGTTAGGGACTAGCACAGATACGCAGTATTTT. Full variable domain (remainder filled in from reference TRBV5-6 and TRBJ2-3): DAGVTQSPTHLIKTRGQQVTLRCSPKSGHDTVSWYQQALGQGPQFIFQYYEEEERQRGNFPDRFSGHQFPNYSSELNVNALLLGDSALYLCASSLLGTSTDTQYFGPGTRLTVL.